Listed here is a single TCR beta chain. The germline gives CDR1 SGHTA, CDR2 FQGNSA. Trimming removed 2 bases from V and 3 bases from J, with 10 bases in between. This CDR3 is 14 amino acids long. Only in-frame clones appear in the TCRdb table, and some are missing; sequencing was by immunoSEQ multiplex PCR. The profile covers 200,000 to 250,000 clones, with roughly 86% appearing a single time and approximately 7.2% taken by the ten largest. This entry comes from a study of blood T cell repertoires in COVID-19. The J gene is TRBJ1-1, the V gene TRBV7-2; D gene uncertain. Sequencing was done on a sample of peripheral blood. This sequence originates from a woman in her 70s with active or convalescent COVID-19. The CDR3 region is CASSLSPGYTEAFF. The CDR3 nucleotides read TGTGCCAGCAGCTTATCACCCGGGTACACTGAAGCTTTCTTT.